This TCR beta chain was found in a study of OX40 agonist ivuxolimab in advanced cancers. Looking at the study overall: Six ivuxolimab dose levels, 0.01 to 10 mg/kg, were given intravenously every 2 weeks.

The CDR3 contains 15 residues. V was cut by 2 bases and J by 6 bases, with 14 bases left in between. CDR1 and CDR2 from the germline V gene are KGHSH and LQKENI. Autoimmune disease history or systemic immunosuppression was exclusionary. There are a few counts of this clone. TCRdb's table, derived via immunoSEQ multiplex PCR, lists solely in-frame clones and lacks some. The profile shows about 73,000 clones, 88% of them singletons. The chain links TRBV18 to TRBJ2-1; D is perhaps TRBD1 (6 bases). Sequences were derived from CD4+ or CD8+ T cells sorted from blood, sampled in a trial of the OX40 agonist ivuxolimab. The TCR comes from an adult with an advanced solid tumor such as melanoma, head and neck, liver or kidney cancer. In DNA, the CDR3 is TGTGCCAGCTCACCAAGACGGGACACGGTCAATGAGCAGTTCTTC. The encoded protein is CASSPRRDTVNEQFF.